Listed below are T cell receptor beta chains from one sample, sequenced in a study of T-cell memory formation after mild COVID-19. One entry per CDR3 protein, called by TCRdb with MiXCR from the 5' RACE reads. The table lists about 58,000 distinct CDR3 sequences, 25% to 35% of them singletons, with around 46% in the top ten. Sequencing input: PBMCs or a T cell subset sorted from them (not recorded which). These receptors were taken from a man aged 18 to 29 who had mild COVID-19 (a few samples of this study predate the infection). Cell type and time point are not known. Each CDR3 is given with its conserved first and last residue. The order of the fields is CDR3 protein, CDR3 DNA, J gene, CDR3 length, clone size, D gene, V gene. A D gene is named only where the DNA matches it firmly. The size of a clone is reported for some rows only, either as once, few or many, or as a class for expanded clones.

CDR3: CASSIVNQPQHF
DNA: TGTGCCAGTAGTATAGTCAATCAGCCCCAGCATTTT
J: TRBJ1-5
length: 12
size: .
D: .
V: TRBV19

CDR3: CASSFGDPTDTQYF
DNA: TGTGCCAGCAGTTTCGGAGATCCGACAGATACGCAGTATTTT
J: TRBJ2-3
length: 14
size: many
D: .
V: TRBV12-3/TRBV12-4

CDR3: CASEGAQPQHF
DNA: TGCGCCAGCGAGGGGGCCCAGCCCCAGCATTTT
J: TRBJ1-5
length: 11
size: once
D: TRBD1
V: TRBV4-3

CDR3: CSTTGLADSTDTQYF
DNA: TGCAGCACGACGGGACTAGCGGATAGCACAGATACGCAGTATTTT
J: TRBJ2-3
length: 15
size: few
D: TRBD2
V: TRBV29-1

CDR3: CASGSGIWNSPLHF
DNA: TGTGCCAGCGGGTCAGGGATCTGGAATTCACCCCTCCACTTT
J: TRBJ1-6
length: 14
size: many
D: .
V: TRBV7-8

CDR3: CASTDYQGGETQYF
DNA: TGTGCCAGCACCGATTATCAGGGCGGGGAGACCCAGTACTTC
J: TRBJ2-5
length: 14
size: few
D: .
V: TRBV6-5

CDR3: CATSRDGTGQETQYF
DNA: TGTGCCACCAGCAGAGACGGGACAGGTCAAGAGACCCAGTACTTC
J: TRBJ2-5
length: 15
size: .
D: TRBD1
V: TRBV15

CDR3: CASSLGDRNQETQYF
DNA: TGCGCCAGCAGCTTGGGTGACAGGAACCAAGAGACCCAGTACTTC
J: TRBJ2-5
length: 15
size: .
D: .
V: TRBV5-1

CDR3: CASTLSGGAIDTQYF
DNA: TGTGCCAGCACCCTAAGCGGGGGGGCCATAGATACGCAGTATTTT
J: TRBJ2-3
length: 15
size: many
D: TRBD2
V: TRBV11-2

CDR3: CASSPTWPGGNEQFF
DNA: TGTGCCAGCAGCCCCACCTGGCCTGGGGGCAATGAGCAGTTCTTC
J: TRBJ2-1
length: 15
size: few
D: .
V: TRBV7-9

CDR3: CACSPPAGGTGELFF
DNA: TGCGCCTGCAGCCCTCCCGCAGGTGGCACCGGGGAGCTGTTTTTT
J: TRBJ2-2
length: 15
size: .
D: .
V: TRBV4-3

CDR3: CATSGDSSYNEQFF
DNA: TGTGCCACCAGCGGGGACTCGTCCTACAATGAGCAGTTCTTC
J: TRBJ2-1
length: 14
size: few
D: .
V: TRBV15

CDR3: CASSHGRGEETQYF
DNA: TGCGCCAGCAGCCACGGTCGGGGGGAGGAGACCCAGTACTTC
J: TRBJ2-5
length: 14
size: few
D: TRBD2
V: TRBV4-1

CDR3: CASRNGLAGGETQYF
DNA: TGTGCCAGCCGCAATGGACTAGCGGGGGGAGAGACCCAGTACTTC
J: TRBJ2-5
length: 15
size: .
D: TRBD2
V: TRBV7-2

CDR3: CASSSPAGAKGDYGYTF
DNA: TGTGCCAGCAGTTCCCCAGCCGGGGCAAAAGGAGACTATGGCTACACCTTC
J: TRBJ1-2
length: 17
size: few
D: .
V: TRBV6-5

CDR3: CASSATGGKETQYF
DNA: TGTGCCAGCAGCGCGACAGGGGGGAAGGAGACCCAGTACTTC
J: TRBJ2-5
length: 14
size: .
D: TRBD1
V: TRBV9

CDR3: CASSQDVQGNQPQHF
DNA: TGCGCCAGCAGCCAGGATGTACAGGGTAATCAGCCCCAGCATTTT
J: TRBJ1-5
length: 15
size: .
D: .
V: TRBV4-1

CDR3: CASSWGSGPNQPQHF
DNA: TGTGCCAGCAGTTGGGGCAGCGGGCCCAATCAGCCACAGCATTTT
J: TRBJ1-5
length: 15
size: .
D: .
V: TRBV27

CDR3: CSAGGVCRRPATNEKLFF
DNA: TGCAGTGCTGGTGGGGTTTGCCGCAGGCCTGCAACTAATGAAAAACTGTTTTTT
J: TRBJ1-4
length: 18
size: .
D: .
V: TRBV20-1

CDR3: CASSPRRGETSGGPQETQYF
DNA: TGTGCCAGCAGCCCCAGGCGCGGAGAAACTAGCGGGGGACCGCAAGAGACCCAGTACTTC
J: TRBJ2-5
length: 20
size: .
D: TRBD2
V: TRBV11-3

CDR3: CAIRLAGTSYEQYF
DNA: TGTGCCATCAGACTAGCGGGGACCTCCTACGAGCAGTACTTC
J: TRBJ2-7
length: 14
size: few
D: TRBD2
V: TRBV10-3

CDR3: CASSHTNTGELFF
DNA: TGTGCCAGCAGCCACACGAACACCGGGGAGCTGTTTTTT
J: TRBJ2-2
length: 13
size: once
D: .
V: TRBV3-1

CDR3: CASTSWGNEQFF
DNA: TGTGCCAGCACCTCGTGGGGGAATGAGCAGTTCTTC
J: TRBJ2-1
length: 12
size: .
D: .
V: TRBV27

CDR3: CASSHDGTSGDTQYF
DNA: TGTGCCAGCAGCCACGACGGGACTAGCGGAGATACGCAGTATTTT
J: TRBJ2-3
length: 15
size: few
D: TRBD2
V: TRBV7-3

CDR3: CASSLDRTDGYNEQFF
DNA: TGTGCCAGCAGCTTAGATCGAACAGACGGATACAATGAGCAGTTCTTC
J: TRBJ2-1
length: 16
size: .
D: .
V: TRBV11-3

CDR3: CASSYGQGYTF
DNA: TGTGCCAGCAGTTACGGGCAAGGCTACACCTTC
J: TRBJ1-2
length: 11
size: .
D: .
V: TRBV6-5

CDR3: CASSAAGPGGNEQFF
DNA: TGTGCCAGCAGCGCCGCGGGGCCAGGGGGTAATGAGCAGTTCTTC
J: TRBJ2-1
length: 15
size: many
D: .
V: TRBV6-5

CDR3: CASSVEGLTYNEQFF
DNA: TGTGCCAGCAGCGTAGAGGGTCTGACCTACAATGAGCAGTTCTTC
J: TRBJ2-1
length: 15
size: few
D: .
V: TRBV9

CDR3: CASSVRQGIPYEQYF
DNA: TGCGCCAGCAGCGTTCGACAGGGTATCCCCTACGAGCAGTACTTC
J: TRBJ2-7
length: 15
size: few
D: TRBD1
V: TRBV5-1

CDR3: CSAREGVLRGDNEQFF
DNA: TGCAGTGCTAGAGAAGGTGTTCTACGCGGGGACAATGAGCAGTTCTTC
J: TRBJ2-1
length: 16
size: .
D: .
V: TRBV20-1

CDR3: CAWSVSGGERDTQYF
DNA: TGTGCCTGGAGTGTTAGCGGGGGGGAGAGAGATACGCAGTATTTT
J: TRBJ2-3
length: 15
size: few
D: TRBD2
V: TRBV30

CDR3: CASSQVDLLGVTQYF
DNA: TGCGCCAGCAGCCAAGTGGACCTCCTCGGGGTTACGCAGTATTTT
J: TRBJ2-3
length: 15
size: .
D: .
V: TRBV4-1

CDR3: CMHIPRDRGFHGYTF
DNA: TGCATGCATATCCCCCGGGACAGGGGATTCCATGGCTACACCTTC
J: TRBJ1-2
length: 15
size: .
D: TRBD1
V: TRBV20-1

CDR3: CASSHTGTFQPQHF
DNA: TGTGCCAGCAGTCATACAGGAACCTTCCAGCCCCAGCATTTT
J: TRBJ1-5
length: 14
size: .
D: .
V: TRBV6-5

CDR3: CASSLSQGTYTGELFF
DNA: TGTGCCAGCAGTTTATCTCAGGGAACTTACACCGGGGAGCTGTTTTTT
J: TRBJ2-2
length: 16
size: .
D: .
V: TRBV27

CDR3: CSARAQGAKNIQYF
DNA: TGCAGTGCTAGAGCTCAGGGAGCCAAAAACATTCAGTACTTC
J: TRBJ2-4
length: 14
size: many
D: .
V: TRBV20-1

CDR3: CASSLGYRETQYF
DNA: TGTGCCAGCAGCTTAGGATACAGAGAGACCCAGTACTTC
J: TRBJ2-5
length: 13
size: many
D: .
V: TRBV7-2

CDR3: CASSYLSAGATEAFF
DNA: TGTGCCAGCAGTTACCTCTCCGCAGGGGCCACTGAAGCTTTCTTT
J: TRBJ1-1
length: 15
size: few
D: .
V: TRBV6-6

CDR3: CSGQISYEQYF
DNA: TGCAGCGGACAGATTTCCTACGAGCAGTACTTC
J: TRBJ2-7
length: 11
size: .
D: .
V: TRBV20-1

CDR3: CASSGLGRGSIYGYTF
DNA: TGTGCCAGCAGTGGACTAGGAAGGGGCAGTATCTATGGCTACACCTTC
J: TRBJ1-2
length: 16
size: .
D: .
V: TRBV12-3/TRBV12-4

CDR3: CASRAGTGDTGELFF
DNA: TGTGCCAGCAGAGCCGGGACAGGGGACACCGGGGAGCTGTTTTTT
J: TRBJ2-2
length: 15
size: .
D: TRBD1
V: TRBV7-8

CDR3: CASSLDVGAEAFF
DNA: TGTGCCAGCAGCTTAGATGTAGGGGCTGAAGCTTTCTTT
J: TRBJ1-1
length: 13
size: .
D: .
V: TRBV11-2

CDR3: CASSPGIFSTDTQYF
DNA: TGTGCCAGCAGCCCAGGGATATTTAGCACAGATACGCAGTATTTT
J: TRBJ2-3
length: 15
size: .
D: .
V: TRBV7-8

CDR3: CASSSVIGTDAYEQYF
DNA: TGTGCCAGCAGTTCCGTCATCGGGACAGACGCCTACGAGCAGTACTTC
J: TRBJ2-7
length: 16
size: few
D: TRBD1
V: TRBV6-2/TRBV6-3

CDR3: CATQGANEKLFF
DNA: TGTGCCACACAGGGGGCGAATGAAAAACTGTTTTTT
J: TRBJ1-4
length: 12
size: .
D: TRBD1
V: TRBV28

CDR3: CASSYPSGTGELFF
DNA: TGTGCCAGCAGCTACCCGAGCGGCACCGGGGAGCTGTTTTTT
J: TRBJ2-2
length: 14
size: .
D: .
V: TRBV5-4

CDR3: CASSQILAGNEQYF
DNA: TGTGCCAGCAGCCAAATTCTAGCGGGGAACGAGCAGTACTTC
J: TRBJ2-7
length: 14
size: many
D: TRBD2
V: TRBV3-1

CDR3: CASSPRGRGGLDEQFF
DNA: TGTGCCAGCAGCCCTAGGGGTCGGGGGGGCTTGGATGAGCAGTTCTTC
J: TRBJ2-1
length: 16
size: many
D: TRBD2
V: TRBV7-9

CDR3: CASSHKQTNYGYTF
DNA: TGCGCCAGCAGCCACAAACAGACTAACTATGGCTACACCTTC
J: TRBJ1-2
length: 14
size: .
D: .
V: TRBV4-3

CDR3: CASSTDEQETQYF
DNA: TGTGCCAGCAGTACGGACGAACAAGAGACCCAGTACTTC
J: TRBJ2-5
length: 13
size: .
D: .
V: TRBV28

CDR3: CASSTLTHEQYF
DNA: TGTGCCAGCAGCACGTTAACCCACGAGCAGTACTTC
J: TRBJ2-7
length: 12
size: .
D: .
V: TRBV11-2

CDR3: CASSSRGFETQYF
DNA: TGTGCCAGCAGCTCCAGGGGTTTTGAGACCCAGTACTTC
J: TRBJ2-5
length: 13
size: few
D: .
V: TRBV7-2

CDR3: CASSQDGGTEAFF
DNA: TGCGCCAGCAGCCAAGATGGGGGAACTGAAGCTTTCTTT
J: TRBJ1-1
length: 13
size: few
D: .
V: TRBV4-3